One T cell receptor (beta chain) is described in this entry. These data are taken from a study of blood T cell repertoires in COVID-19. V lost 3 bases, J lost 2 bases, and 4 bases stayed unmatched. Germline CDR1 reads SGHRS; CDR2 reads YFSETQ. The length of the CDR3 is 15 residues. Clones were read by immunoSEQ multiplex PCR, and TCRdb kept only the in-frame ones, dropping some. The table lists some 260,000 clones, approximately 80% of them singletons. The sequence came from an elderly woman with active or convalescent COVID-19. The genes are TRBV5-1 and TRBJ2-7, with TRBD2 matching over 11 bases. Sequenced sample: peripheral blood. The CDR3 DNA follows: TGCGCCAGCAGCTACTTAGCGGGAGGGACCTACGAGCAGTACTTC. Translating it yields CASSYLAGGTYEQYF.